This T cell receptor (beta chain) was obtained from a study of blood T cell repertoires in COVID-19. Whole-study context: COVID-19 samples collected from the United States, Italy and Spain covered acute and convalescent phases. Nucleic acid was either cDNA or gDNA, and it came from T cells, B-cell-depleted T cells, or PBMCs.

Per the original data handling: Amplification with reference gene primers provided the estimates of nucleated cell counts. Profiling relied on immunoSEQ multiplex PCR, and the TCRdb table lists in-frame clones only, not all of them. D and trimming come from the DNA, and the V and J calls and clone size come from that table. The repertoire consists of some 110,000 clones, with roughly 83% occurring once and the leading ten covering 0.83%. Germline V gene sequence: CDR1 SGHRS, CDR2 YFSETQ. The CDR3 has 14 amino acids. V was pared by 3 bases and J by 5 bases, with 15 bases between. This sequence originates from a woman aged 70 to 79 with acute or convalescent COVID-19. The V and J genes are TRBV5-1 and TRBJ2-7; D may be TRBD2 (6 bases). Specimen: peripheral blood. In nucleotides, the CDR3 is TGCGCCAGCAGCTCGGGGACTGAAAGGAACGAGCAGTACTTC. Its translation is CASSSGTERNEQYF.